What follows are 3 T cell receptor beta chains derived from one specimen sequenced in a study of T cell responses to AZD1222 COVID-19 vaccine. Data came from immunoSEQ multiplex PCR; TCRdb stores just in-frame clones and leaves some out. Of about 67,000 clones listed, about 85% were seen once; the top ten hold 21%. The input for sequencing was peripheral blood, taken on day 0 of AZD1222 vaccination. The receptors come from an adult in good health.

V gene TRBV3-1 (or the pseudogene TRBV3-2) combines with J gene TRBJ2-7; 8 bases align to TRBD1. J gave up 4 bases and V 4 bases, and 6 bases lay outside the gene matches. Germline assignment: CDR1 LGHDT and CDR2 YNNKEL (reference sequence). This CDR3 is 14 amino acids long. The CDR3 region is CASSPDRAKYEQYF. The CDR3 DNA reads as TGTGCCAGCAGCCCGGACAGGGCGAAATACGAGCAGTACTTC.

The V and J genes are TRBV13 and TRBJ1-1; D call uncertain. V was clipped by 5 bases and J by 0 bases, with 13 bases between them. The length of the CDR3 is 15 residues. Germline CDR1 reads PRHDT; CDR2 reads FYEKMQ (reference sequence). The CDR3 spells CASSPFQHMNTEAFF. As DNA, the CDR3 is TGTGCCAGCAGCCCCTTCCAGCATATGAACACTGAAGCTTTCTTT.

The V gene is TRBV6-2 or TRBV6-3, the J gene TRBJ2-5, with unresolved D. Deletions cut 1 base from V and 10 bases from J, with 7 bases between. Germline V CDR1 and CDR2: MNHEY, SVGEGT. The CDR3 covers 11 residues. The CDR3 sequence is CASSYWEIQYF. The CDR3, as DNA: TGTGCCAGCAGTTACTGGGAAATCCAGTACTTC.